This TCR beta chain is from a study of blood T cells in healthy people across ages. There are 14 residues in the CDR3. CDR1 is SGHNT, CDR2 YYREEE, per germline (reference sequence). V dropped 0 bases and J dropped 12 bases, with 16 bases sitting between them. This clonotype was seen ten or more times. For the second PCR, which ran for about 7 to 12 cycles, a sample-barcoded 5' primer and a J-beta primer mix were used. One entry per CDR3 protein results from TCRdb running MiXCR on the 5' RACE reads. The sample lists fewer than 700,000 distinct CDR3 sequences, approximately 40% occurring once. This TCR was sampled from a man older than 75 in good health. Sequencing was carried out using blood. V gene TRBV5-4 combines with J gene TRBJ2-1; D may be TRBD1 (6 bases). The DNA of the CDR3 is TGTGCCAGCAGCTTGGACCTCGGGACAAGAGGGCAGTTCTTC. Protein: CASSLDLGTRGQFF.